The clone carrying this TCR beta chain was seen many times. There are 16 residues in the CDR3. Germline assignment: CDR1 MDHEN and CDR2 SYDVKM. Trimming at V came to 5 bases and at J to 2 bases, leaving 11 bases not matched to a gene. This sample was taken from a study of neurological immune-mediated disorders. About the research overall: The multiple sclerosis group of roughly 35 included around 30 relapsing-remitting and 3 secondary progressive patients.

TCRdb re-derived calls from the 5' RACE reads in MiXCR, one entry per CDR3 protein. Of around 58,000 distinct CDR3 sequences in the sample, more than 3% were seen once. Sample: PBMCs. V and J are TRBV28 and TRBJ2-5, with 7 bases aligning to TRBD1. The sequence came from a woman aged 55 to 70 with multiple sclerosis. CDR3 bases: TGTGCCAGCAGTGTGGGCGGATACAGGGGTCAAGAGACCCAGTACTTC. It is translated as CASSVGGYRGQETQYF.